One sample yielded the 11 T cell receptor beta chains listed below, sequenced in a study of OX40 agonist ivuxolimab in advanced cancers. Method: immunoSEQ multiplex PCR; TCRdb's copy keeps in-frame clones and lacks some. Of around 53,000 clones in the sample, roughly 80% were seen once. Sequences were derived from CD4+ or CD8+ T cells sorted from blood, sampled in a trial of the OX40 agonist ivuxolimab. Receptors originate from an adult with an advanced solid tumor such as melanoma, head and neck, liver or kidney cancer.

The CDR3 protein is CASSKSVGGYTF. CDR3 nucleotide sequence: TGTGCCAGCAGCAAATCGGTGGGGGGCTACACCTTC. The rearrangement joins TRBV5-4 to TRBJ1-2; D remains unclear. V was shortened by 4 bases and J by 8 bases, with 12 bases between the two germline ends. CDR1 is SGHNT, CDR2 YYREEE, per germline (reference sequence). The CDR3 totals 12 residues.

The rearrangement uses TRBV4-1 and TRBJ1-6, with a weak D call TRBD1 (5 bases). The CDR3 totals 15 residues. V was shortened by 0 bases and J by 7 bases, with 10 bases between the two germline ends. Germline values: CDR1 MGHRA, CDR2 YSYEKL. CDR3 DNA: TGCGCCAGCAGCCAAGAGGGGGGGATGAATTCACCCCTCCACTTT. Translation: CASSQEGGMNSPLHF.

The chain has TRBV11-1 and TRBJ2-7; 10 nucleotides align to TRBD1. V shed 5 bases, J shed 0 bases, and the junction held 7 bases outside the gene matches. CDR1 is SGHAT and CDR2 is FQDESV in the germline V gene (reference sequence). This CDR3 is 16 amino acids long. The CDR3 region has the DNA TGTGCCAGCAGCAAATGGACAGGGGGAAGCTCCTACGAGCAGTACTTC. This sequence encodes CASSKWTGGSSYEQYF.

This rearrangement joins TRBV30 to TRBJ1-6; 7 nucleotides match TRBD1. This CDR3 comprises 15 residues. Germline CDR1 GTSNPN, CDR2 SVGIG (reference sequence). Losses at the gene ends were 0 bases for V and 12 bases for J; bases not matched to a gene: 11. CDR3 in amino acids: CAWSVVGGGSLPLHF. The CDR3 DNA reads as TGTGCCTGGAGTGTAGTCGGAGGGGGCTCTTTACCCCTCCACTTT. Complete variable domain (other parts from reference TRBV30 and TRBJ1-6): SQTIHQWPATLVQPVGSPLSLECTVEGTSNPNLYWYRQAAGRGLQLLFYSVGIGQISSEVPQNLSASRPQDRQFILSSKKLLLSDSGFYLCAWSVVGGGSLPLHFGNGTRLTVT.

The chain has TRBV6-5 and TRBJ2-3, with 7 bases identical to TRBD2. V dropped 2 bases and J dropped 0; count of bases not matched to a gene: 5. Germline assignment: CDR1 MNHEY and CDR2 SVGAGI. The CDR3 has 16 residues. The CDR3 sequence is CASSYQGGASTDTQYF. The CDR3 coding sequence is TGTGCCAGCAGTTACCAGGGAGGGGCCAGCACAGATACGCAGTATTTT.

The genes are TRBV21-1 and TRBJ2-7. TRBV21-1 is a documented pseudogene. This CDR3 is built from 17 residues. CDR3 region: CASSKEEWAGGDYEQYF. The CDR3 DNA follows: TGTGCCAGCAGCAAAGAGGAGTGGGCAGGGGGGGACTACGAGCAGTACTTC.

In its sample, this clone was seen a few times. The chain joins TRBV5-4 to TRBJ2-6; 8 positions agree with TRBD1. The CDR3 spans 20 residues. Losses at the gene ends were 3 bases for V and 3 bases for J; bases not matched to a gene: 17. Germline V CDR1 and CDR2: SGHNT, YYREEE (reference sequence). DNA for the CDR3: TGTGCCAGCAGCTCCGCGTACCCTACAGGGGGAGGTGGTGGGGCCAACGTCCTGACTTTC. Protein product: CASSSAYPTGGGGGANVLTF.

V is TRBV28 and J is TRBJ2-2; 8 nucleotides match TRBD2. This CDR3 has 14 residues. With V trimmed by 4 bases and J by 6 bases, 4 bases remained unmatched. Per the germline V gene, CDR1 is MDHEN and CDR2 is SYDVKM. The CDR3 nucleotides are TGTGCCAGCAGTTCCCCAGCGGGAGCCGGGGAGCTGTTTTTT. Amino acid sequence: CASSSPAGAGELFF. Drawing the rest from reference TRBV28 and TRBJ2-2, the complete variable domain is DVKVTQSSRYLVKRTGEKVFLECVQDMDHENMFWYRQDPGLGLRLIYFSYDVKMKEKGDIPEGYSVSREKKERFSLILESASTNQTSMYLCASSSPAGAGELFFGEGSRLTVL.

For the CDR3, the DNA is TGTGCCAGCAGCCTAGGGGGGTCTTCCTACGAGCAGTACTTC. Amino acids: CASSLGGSSYEQYF. The chain employs TRBV6-4 and TRBJ2-7; D is possibly TRBD1 or TRBD2 (6 bases each). Germline-derived CDR1 and CDR2 are MRHNA and SNTAGT. The length of the CDR3 is 14 residues. V was trimmed by 6 bases and J by 1 base, leaving 13 bases between them.

This clone was recorded once. The CDR3 DNA reads TGTGCCATCAGTAGGAGGGTGGGCGAGGGCTATGGCTACACCTTC. Encoded protein: CAISRRVGEGYGYTF. The chain is built from TRBV10-3 and TRBJ1-2; no reliable D call. There are 15 residues in the CDR3. Germline V gives CDR1 ENHRY, CDR2 SYGVKD. With 5 bases removed from V and 4 bases from J, the gap between germline ends came to 17 bases.

The V and J genes are TRBV6-4 and TRBJ2-1; weak D call: TRBD1 (5 bases). CDR3 length equals 13 residues. From germline, CDR1 is MRHNA and CDR2 SNTAGT. V dropped 4 bases and J dropped 9 bases, with 13 bases sitting between them. Written as DNA, the CDR3 is TGTGCCAGCAGTGGGCATGAAGGGGTTGAGCAGTTCTTC. Translating gives CASSGHEGVEQFF.